Below, 18 T cell receptor beta chains from the same sample are listed, as sequenced in a study of tumor-infiltrating lymphocytes in primary liver carcinoma. TCR beta cDNA was reverse-transcribed from roughly 0.45 ug of total RNA. The reaction used a constant-region primer and ProtoScript II reverse transcriptase. Libraries of TCR beta came from three nested multiplex PCR rounds with slightly modified ARM-PCR. The opening two PCR rounds, approximately 10 cycles each, paired TRBV1-TRBV30 forward primers with a C-beta reverse primer. TCRdb re-derived calls from the multiplex PCR reads in MiXCR, one entry per CDR3 protein. The sample comprises about 200,000 distinct CDR3 sequences, less than 70% of which are singletons, and approximately 6.5% rests with the top ten. The study extracted blood RNA from unsorted whole blood and also extracted germline DNA. The specimen was peripheral blood. Every receptor here comes from a woman in her fifties or sixties with primary liver carcinoma and hepatitis B virus infection.

In regard to this clonotype: This may stem from a read error, because a much larger clone lies one nucleotide away. V gene TRBV6-6 combines with J gene TRBJ2-1, with D tentatively TRBD1 (6 bases). This CDR3 has 14 residues. The germline CDR1 and CDR2 sequences are MNHNY and SVGAGI (reference sequence). Between the trimmed V and J ends, which lost 2 bases and 11 bases, there was a span of 16 bases. The CDR3 protein is CASSYIPIGQQQFF. In DNA, the CDR3 is TGTGCCAGCAGTTACATCCCGATTGGACAGCAGCAGTTCTTC.

About this clonotype itself: A single base separates this from a much larger clone, so it may be a read error. The CDR3 DNA reads as TGTGCCAGCAACCAAGGGGGGGTTTCCTACAATGAGCAGTTCTTC. It translates to CASNQGGVSYNEQFF. The rearrangement uses TRBV4-2 and TRBJ2-1, with D possibly TRBD2 on 7 matching bases. The CDR3 length is 15 residues. The germline V gene encodes CDR1 LGHNA and CDR2 YNFKEQ.

Notes on this clonotype: A much larger clone sits a single nucleotide away, making a read error possible. This sequence joins TRBV7-8 and TRBJ1-5, with D possibly being TRBD1 (6 bases). In germline, CDR1 is SGHVS, CDR2 FQNEAQ. The CDR3 extends over 16 amino acids. The CDR3 bases are TGTGCCAGCAGCGAATCACGTGGGGACACCAATCAGGCCCAGCATTTT. Translating gives CASSESRGDTNQAQHF.

As regards this clonotype: A read error may be the cause here, since a much bigger clone is one base away. The chain couples TRBV6-1 to TRBJ2-1, with 7 positions matching TRBD1. The CDR3 has 16 residues. Germline V gives CDR1 MNHNS, CDR2 SASEGT. Here the CDR3 reads CAGSEVGRGPANEQFF. The CDR3, as DNA: TGTGCCGGCAGTGAAGTGGGTAGGGGGCCGGCAAATGAGCAGTTCTTC.

This clonotype has more than one count but fewer than ten. The chain uses TRBV7-8 and TRBJ2-7, with 13 bases fitting TRBD2. The CDR3 contains 17 residues. Germline V CDR1 and CDR2: SGHVS, FQNEAQ. V lost 3 bases, J lost 2 bases, and 7 bases stayed unmatched. In DNA, the CDR3 is TGTGCCAGCAGCTTTCAAACCGGGACTAGCGGGACCTACGAGCAGTACTTC. Protein product: CASSFQTGTSGTYEQYF.

V is TRBV13 and J is TRBJ1-3; TRBD1 is a possible D gene (6 bases). The V gene lost 5 bases and the J gene lost 4 bases, with 15 bases spanning the gap. Germline lookup yields CDR1 PRHDT and CDR2 FYEKMQ (reference sequence). The CDR3 is made up of 15 amino acids. The CDR3 coding sequence is TGTGCCAGCAGCCAAGGCCCGGGGGCCGGAAACACCATATATTTT. Amino acid sequence: CASSQGPGAGNTIYF.

Comment on this clonotype: A much bigger clone sits one base away, suggesting this may be a read error. This chain joins TRBV30 and TRBJ2-4, with 11 bases that match TRBD1. Germline CDR1 reads GTSNPN; CDR2 reads SVGIG (reference sequence). This CDR3 has 13 residues. Here the CDR3 reads CTWDRGAKNIQYF. In DNA form, the CDR3 reads TGTACCTGGGACAGGGGGGCCAAAAACATTCAGTACTTC. The full variable domain, its missing parts supplied by reference TRBV30 and TRBJ2-4, is SQTIHQWPATLVQPVGSPLSLECTVEGTSNPNLYWYRQAAGRGLQLLFYSVGIGQISSEVPQNLSASRPQDRQFILSSKKLLLSDSGFYLCTWDRGAKNIQYFGAGTRLSVL.

The V call is TRBV5-1, the J call TRBJ1-2; D remains ambiguous. V lost 1 base and J 4 bases, leaving 8 bases between the germline ends. The CDR3 is made up of 13 amino acids. The germline CDR1 and CDR2 sequences are SGHRS and YFSETQ. The CDR3 nucleotides are TGCGCCAGCAGCTTGAGGGAATCCTATGGCTACACCTTC. This translates into CASSLRESYGYTF.

On this clonotype: One end of the junction is discordant with germline, which a read error may explain. V is TRBV11-2 and J is TRBJ2-7; tentatively, D is TRBD2 (5 bases). CDR1 and CDR2 (germline): SGHAT, FQNNGV. The CDR3 has 16 residues. CDR3 coding DNA: TGTGCCATCAGCCCGGGCTGGGGAGATCGAGGCTACGAGCAGTACTTC. It translates to CAISPGWGDRGYEQYF. The complete variable domain, with remaining parts taken from reference TRBV11-2 and TRBJ2-7, reads EAGVAQSPRYKIIEKRQSVAFWCNPISGHATLYWYQQILGQGPKLLIQFQNNGVVDDSQLPKDRFSAERLKGVDSTLKIQPAKLEDSAVYLCAISPGWGDRGYEQYFGPGTRLTVT.

Notes on this clonotype: This clone may be a read error of a much larger clone one base away. The V gene is TRBV6-5, the J gene TRBJ1-2; D is unresolved. The CDR3 length is 13 residues. Germline V gives CDR1 MNHEY, CDR2 SVGAGI. V was cut by 2 bases and J by 7 bases, with 11 bases left in between. The CDR3, as DNA: TGTGCCAGCAGTTACACCATGGGTGGTGGCTACACCTTC. The encoded protein is CASSYTMGGGYTF.

A note on this clonotype: Just one base apart from a much larger clone, this may be a read error. The gene calls are TRBV5-1 and TRBJ2-3; D gene uncertain. Germline assignment: CDR1 SGHRS and CDR2 YFSETQ. This CDR3 is built from 15 residues. For the CDR3, the DNA is TGCGCCAGCGGACGTGGCGGCTCCTTCTCAGATATGCAGTATTTT. This encodes CASGRGGSFSDMQYF.

The rearrangement links TRBV28 to TRBJ1-5, with D possibly being TRBD1 (6 bases). The germline CDR1 and CDR2 sequences are MDHEN and SYDVKM. CDR3 size: 16 residues. V dropped 8 bases and J dropped 4 bases, with 21 bases sitting between them. The CDR3 is CASLPLGQGTNQPQHF. The CDR3 DNA is TGTGCCAGCCTACCCTTAGGGCAGGGGACAAATCAGCCCCAGCATTTT.

As regards this clonotype: A much larger clone is a single base away; this may be a read error. The V call is TRBV28, the J call TRBJ2-3; no clear D gene. CDR1 and CDR2 from the germline V gene are MDHEN and SYDVKM. The length of the CDR3 is 14 residues. The DNA of the CDR3 is TGTGTCAGCAGATCCACGGGCAGTTCGGATACGCAGTATTTT. It encodes CVSRSTGSSDTQYF.

About this clonotype: This may be a read error: a much more frequent sequence differs by one nucleotide. The chain couples TRBV6-1 to TRBJ1-6; 8 positions match TRBD1. Per germline, CDR1 MNHNS and CDR2 SASEGT. V was clipped by 5 bases and J by 12 bases; unmatched bases: 12. The CDR3 consists of 15 residues. Here the CDR3 DNA reads TGTGCCAGCAGTCTCGGACAGGGAAGTTATTTACCCCTCCACTTT. Translating gives CASSLGQGSYLPLHF.

This clonotype was seen a few times. The V and J genes are TRBV28 and TRBJ1-5, with D possibly TRBD1 on 5 matching bases. V was cut by 5 bases and J by 5 bases, with 22 bases left in between. The CDR3 loop spans 17 amino acids. The germline CDR1 and CDR2 sequences are MDHEN and SYDVKM. The CDR3 reads CASSPYWAGKEDQPQHF. In DNA form, the CDR3 reads TGTGCCAGCAGTCCCTACTGGGCAGGGAAAGAAGATCAGCCCCAGCATTTT.

With regard to this clonotype: Just one base apart from a much larger clone, this may be a read error. V gene TRBV12-3 or TRBV12-4 combines with J gene TRBJ2-6; D remains ambiguous. V dropped 1 base and J dropped 2 bases, with 6 bases sitting between them. The CDR3 covers 15 residues. In nucleotides, the CDR3 is TGTGCCAGCAGTTTAGTGCCAACTGGGGCCAACGTCCTGACTTTC. Translated: CASSLVPTGANVLTF.

This chain uses TRBV4-2 with TRBJ2-7; D gene ambiguous. Germline loops: CDR1 LGHNA, CDR2 YNFKEQ. The CDR3 consists of 15 residues. The ends were cut back, 1 base at V and 8 bases at J, with 18 bases in the middle. In DNA form, the CDR3 reads TGTGCCAGCAGCCAAGGTCTCAGTGTAGAATACAAGCAGTACTTC. This gives the protein CASSQGLSVEYKQYF.

A note on this clonotype: This CDR3 fails to terminate in the conserved phenylalanine or tryptophan, so it likely reflects a read error. This chain connects TRBV11-2 to TRBJ1-4; 11 positions agree with TRBD1. Germline values: CDR1 SGHAT, CDR2 FQNNGV. The V segment lost 7 bases and the J segment 7 bases; nucleotides outside the gene matches: 8. The CDR3 is 15 residues long. The CDR3 sequence: CASNSPGTGGEKLFL. The DNA for the CDR3 is TGTGCCAGCAACTCTCCCGGGACAGGGGGTGAAAAACTGTTTTTA.